Included here is one T cell receptor beta chain sequence, with context. The antigen remains unidentified. These data are taken from a study of siplizumab effects on memory and regulatory T cells. Study-level points and caveats: Greater diversity than memory cells seemed evident in naive T cells, which also appeared to be major alloresponse contributors. Confirmation was lacking for the suppressive function of proliferating Tregs derived from siplizumab cultures.

Method: immunoSEQ multiplex PCR; TCRdb's copy keeps in-frame clones and lacks some. The table shows some 41,000 clones, with around 89% occurring only once. Germline lookup yields CDR1 MGHRA and CDR2 YSYEKL. CDR3 size: 15 residues. V shed 2 bases and J 2 bases; nucleotides not matched to a gene: 4. Sequencing was done on a sample of naive CD4+ T cells sorted from blood. The sequence was obtained from a human donor in good health. The chain carries TRBV4-1 and TRBJ2-7; 9 nucleotides agree with TRBD1. CDR3: CASSQPGQGTYEQYF. CDR3 DNA sequence: TGCGCCAGCAGCCAACCGGGACAGGGAACCTACGAGCAGTACTTC.